This TCR beta chain was recovered during a study of T cell repertoires in cytomegalovirus infection. Study-level background: A matching HLA type, together with CMV infection, was signaled by public TCR beta signatures.

TCRdb re-called the reads through MiXCR, storing one row per CDR3 protein. The repertoire includes approximately 100,000 distinct CDR3 sequences, 23% of them detected once, and more than 35% sits in the top ten. Study observations and caveats: There were carriers of CMV plus the relevant HLA, and cumulative public TCR beta family frequency identified them.

Notes on this clonotype: Its antigen remains unknown.

The germline V and J ends were trimmed by 3 bases and 5 bases, with 14 bases remaining between them. Per germline, CDR1 SGDLS and CDR2 YYNGEE. The CDR3 length is 15 residues. The TCR originated in a human donor in good health (CMV status not recorded). Some clones in this sample may be carry-over from other donors' samples. The V call is TRBV9, the J call TRBJ2-2, with D maybe TRBD1 (6 bases). Sequenced input: CD8+ T cells from PBMCs. CDR3 residues: CASSATGTQTGELFF. The CDR3 region has the DNA TGTGCCAGCAGCGCTACCGGGACACAGACCGGGGAGCTGTTTTTT.